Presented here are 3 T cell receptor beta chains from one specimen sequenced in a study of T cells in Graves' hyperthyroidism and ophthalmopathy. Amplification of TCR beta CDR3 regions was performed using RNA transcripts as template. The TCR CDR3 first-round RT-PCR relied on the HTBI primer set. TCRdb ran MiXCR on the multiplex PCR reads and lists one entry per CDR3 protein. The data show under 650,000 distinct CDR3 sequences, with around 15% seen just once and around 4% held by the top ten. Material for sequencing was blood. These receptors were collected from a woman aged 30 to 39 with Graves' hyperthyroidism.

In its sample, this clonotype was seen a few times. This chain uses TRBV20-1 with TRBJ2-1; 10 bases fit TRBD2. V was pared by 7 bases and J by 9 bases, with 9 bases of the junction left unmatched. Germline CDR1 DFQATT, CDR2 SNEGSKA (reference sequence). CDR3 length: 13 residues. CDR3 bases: TGCAGTGGTCAAGCGGGAGGGCTTGGTGAGCAGTTCTTC. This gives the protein CSGQAGGLGEQFF.

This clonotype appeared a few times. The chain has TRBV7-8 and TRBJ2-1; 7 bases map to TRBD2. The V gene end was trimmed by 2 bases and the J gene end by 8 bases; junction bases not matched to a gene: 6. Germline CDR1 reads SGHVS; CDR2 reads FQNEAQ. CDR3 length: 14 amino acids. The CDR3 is CASSLRGTSDEQFF. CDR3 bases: TGTGCCAGCAGCTTAAGGGGCACTAGCGATGAGCAGTTCTTC.

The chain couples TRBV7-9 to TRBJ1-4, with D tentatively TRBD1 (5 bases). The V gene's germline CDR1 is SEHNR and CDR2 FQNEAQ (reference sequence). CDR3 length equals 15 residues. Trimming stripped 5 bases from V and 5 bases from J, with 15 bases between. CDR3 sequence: CASSQDSALNEKLFF. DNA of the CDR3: TGTGCCAGCAGCCAAGACAGCGCCTTAAATGAAAAACTGTTTTTT.